This entry describes one TCR beta chain. This entry belongs to a study of CD8 T cells in Susac syndrome. Reverse transcription of about 0.5 to 1 ug RNA used random hexamers. A multiplex approach, immunoSEQ multiplex PCR, amplified TCR beta CDR3 across 54 Vbeta and 13 Jbeta. TCRdb re-called the immunoSEQ multiplex PCR reads through MiXCR, storing one row per CDR3 protein. The profile covers roughly 120,000 distinct CDR3 sequences, with 85% to 95% appearing a single time and 0.085% to 0.095% taken by the ten largest. The germline V gene has CDR1 MDHEN and CDR2 SYDVKM. The CDR3 is made up of 9 amino acids. V was trimmed by 10 bases and J by 8 bases, leaving 8 bases between them.

The sequenced sample was CD4+ T cells from PBMCs. V is TRBV28 and J is TRBJ1-2; no reliable D call. The receptor was isolated from a human donor with multiple sclerosis. The CDR3 sequence: CATGVGYTF. In DNA, the CDR3 is TGTGCCACCGGAGTGGGCTACACCTTC.